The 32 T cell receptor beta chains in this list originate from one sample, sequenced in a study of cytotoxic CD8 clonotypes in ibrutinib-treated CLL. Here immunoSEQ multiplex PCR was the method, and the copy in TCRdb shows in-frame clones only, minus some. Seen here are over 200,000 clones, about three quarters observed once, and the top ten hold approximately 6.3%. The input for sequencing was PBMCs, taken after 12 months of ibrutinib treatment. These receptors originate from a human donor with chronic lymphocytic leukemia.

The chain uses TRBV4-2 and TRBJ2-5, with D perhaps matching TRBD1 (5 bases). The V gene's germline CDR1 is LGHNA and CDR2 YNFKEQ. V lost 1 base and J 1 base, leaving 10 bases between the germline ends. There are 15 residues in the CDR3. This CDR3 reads CASSQGQGAQETQYF. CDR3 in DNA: TGTGCCAGCAGCCAAGGGCAGGGTGCCCAAGAGACCCAGTACTTC.

The CDR3 protein is CASSGLLSYEQYF. CDR3 coding DNA: TGTGCCAGCAGTGGACTGCTTTCCTACGAGCAGTACTTC. The rearrangement links TRBV2 to TRBJ2-7, with D unclear. The CDR3 totals 13 residues. Germline V lookup: CDR1 SNHLY, CDR2 FYNNEI. V was cut by 4 bases and J by 1 base, with 8 bases left in between.

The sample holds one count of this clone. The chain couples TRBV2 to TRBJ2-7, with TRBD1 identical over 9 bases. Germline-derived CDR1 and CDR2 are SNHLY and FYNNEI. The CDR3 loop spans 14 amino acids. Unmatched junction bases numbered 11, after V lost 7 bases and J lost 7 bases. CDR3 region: CASNPRQGVKEQYF. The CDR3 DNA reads TGTGCCAGCAACCCCCGACAGGGGGTGAAAGAGCAGTACTTC. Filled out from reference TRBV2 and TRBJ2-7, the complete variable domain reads EPEVTQTPSHQVTQMGQEVILRCVPISNHLYFYWYRQILGQKVEFLVSFYNNEISEKSEIFDDQFSVERPDGSNFTLKIRSTKLEDSAMYFCASNPRQGVKEQYFGPGTRLTVT.

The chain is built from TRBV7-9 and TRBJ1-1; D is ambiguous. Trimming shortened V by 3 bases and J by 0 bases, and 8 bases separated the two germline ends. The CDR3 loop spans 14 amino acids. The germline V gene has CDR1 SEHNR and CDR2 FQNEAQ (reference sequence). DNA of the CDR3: TGTGCCAGCAGCTTCCCCGGGATGAACACTGAAGCTTTCTTT. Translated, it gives CASSFPGMNTEAFF.

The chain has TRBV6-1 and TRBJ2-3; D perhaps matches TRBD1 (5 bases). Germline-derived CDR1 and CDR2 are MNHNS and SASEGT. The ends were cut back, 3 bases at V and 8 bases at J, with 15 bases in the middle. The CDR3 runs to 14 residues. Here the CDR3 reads CASSEPGRVSTQYF. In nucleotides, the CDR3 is TGTGCCAGCAGTGAGCCGGGCAGGGTCAGTACGCAGTATTTT.

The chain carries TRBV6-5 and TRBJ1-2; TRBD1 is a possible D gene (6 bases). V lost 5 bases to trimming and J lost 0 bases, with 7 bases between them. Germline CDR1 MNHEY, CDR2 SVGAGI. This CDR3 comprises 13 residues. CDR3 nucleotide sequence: TGTGCCAGCAGTCGGGACACTAACTATGGCTACACCTTC. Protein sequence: CASSRDTNYGYTF.

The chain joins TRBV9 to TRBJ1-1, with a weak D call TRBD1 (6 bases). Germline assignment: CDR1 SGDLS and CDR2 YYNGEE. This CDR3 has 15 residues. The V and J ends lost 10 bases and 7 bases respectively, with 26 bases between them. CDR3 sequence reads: CAGTKGEEGTGEAFF. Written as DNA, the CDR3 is TGTGCCGGTACAAAGGGGGAGGAGGGAACAGGTGAAGCTTTCTTT.

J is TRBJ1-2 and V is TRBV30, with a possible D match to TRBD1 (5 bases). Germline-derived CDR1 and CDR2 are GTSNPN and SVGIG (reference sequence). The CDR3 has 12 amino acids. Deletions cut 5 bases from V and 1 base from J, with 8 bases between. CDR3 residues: CAWGAGNYGYTF. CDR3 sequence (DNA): TGTGCCTGGGGGGCCGGTAACTATGGCTACACCTTC.

The DNA of the CDR3 is TGCAGTGTTCTAGTAACGAATACGCAGTATTTT. Its translation is CSVLVTNTQYF. This rearrangement joins TRBV20-1 to TRBJ2-3; no clear D. The CDR3 contains 11 residues. Trimming left V 7 bases short and J 7 bases short, with 12 bases between. The germline V gene encodes CDR1 DFQATT and CDR2 SNEGSKA (reference sequence).

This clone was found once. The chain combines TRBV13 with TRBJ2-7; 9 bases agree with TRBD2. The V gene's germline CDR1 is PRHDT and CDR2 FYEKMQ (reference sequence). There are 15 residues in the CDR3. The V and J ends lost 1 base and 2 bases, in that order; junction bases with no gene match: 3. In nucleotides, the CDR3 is TGTGCCAGCAGCTTAGCTAGCGGGATTGCCTACGAGCAGTACTTC. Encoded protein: CASSLASGIAYEQYF. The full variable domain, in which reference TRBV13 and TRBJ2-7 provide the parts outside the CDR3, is AAGVIQSPRHLIKEKRETATLKCYPIPRHDTVYWYQQGPGQDPQFLISFYEKMQSDKGSIPDRFSAQQFSDYHSELNMSSLELGDSALYFCASSLASGIAYEQYFGPGTRLTVT.

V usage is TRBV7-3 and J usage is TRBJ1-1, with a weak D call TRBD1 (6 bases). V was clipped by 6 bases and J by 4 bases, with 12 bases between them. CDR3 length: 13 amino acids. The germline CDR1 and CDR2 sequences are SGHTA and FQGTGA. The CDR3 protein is CASSKGGGTEAFF. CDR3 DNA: TGTGCCAGCAGTAAGGGAGGGGGCACTGAAGCTTTCTTT.

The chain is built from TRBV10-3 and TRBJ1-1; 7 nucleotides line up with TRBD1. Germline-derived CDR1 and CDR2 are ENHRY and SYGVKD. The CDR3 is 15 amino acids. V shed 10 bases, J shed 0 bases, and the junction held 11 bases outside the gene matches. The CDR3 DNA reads TGTGCCACGACAGGGTCCCTTAATTTGAACACTGAAGCTTTCTTT. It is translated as CATTGSLNLNTEAFF.

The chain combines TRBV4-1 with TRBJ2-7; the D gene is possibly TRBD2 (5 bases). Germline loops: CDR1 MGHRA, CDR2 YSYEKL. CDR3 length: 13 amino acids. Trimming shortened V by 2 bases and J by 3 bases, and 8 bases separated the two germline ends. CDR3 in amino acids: CASSQKLDYEQYF. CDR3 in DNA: TGCGCCAGCAGCCAAAAACTAGACTACGAGCAGTACTTC.

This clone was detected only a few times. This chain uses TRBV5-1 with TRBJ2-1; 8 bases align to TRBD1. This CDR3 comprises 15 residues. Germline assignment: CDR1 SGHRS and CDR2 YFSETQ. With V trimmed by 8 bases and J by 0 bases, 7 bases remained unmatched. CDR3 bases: TGCGCCAGTACGAGGGACAGGAGCTCCTACAATGAGCAGTTCTTC. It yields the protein CASTRDRSSYNEQFF. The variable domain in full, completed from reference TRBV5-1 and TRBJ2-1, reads KAGVTQTPRYLIKTRGQQVTLSCSPISGHRSVSWYQQTPGQGLQFLFEYFSETQRNKGNFPGRFSGRQFSNSRSEMNVSTLELGDSALYLCASTRDRSSYNEQFFGPGTRLTVL.

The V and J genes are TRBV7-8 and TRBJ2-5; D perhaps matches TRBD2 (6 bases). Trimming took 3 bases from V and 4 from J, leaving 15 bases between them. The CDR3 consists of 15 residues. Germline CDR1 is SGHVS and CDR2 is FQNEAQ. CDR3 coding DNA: TGTGCCAGCAGCTTGCCCCCGGGGCGGGGAGAGACCCAGTACTTC. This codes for CASSLPPGRGETQYF.

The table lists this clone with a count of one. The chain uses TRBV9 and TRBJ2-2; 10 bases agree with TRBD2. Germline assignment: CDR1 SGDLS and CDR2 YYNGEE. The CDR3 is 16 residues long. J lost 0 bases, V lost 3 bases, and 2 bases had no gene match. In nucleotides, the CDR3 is TGTGCCAGCAGCGGGACTAGCGGAGCGAACACCGGGGAGCTGTTTTTT. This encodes CASSGTSGANTGELFF.

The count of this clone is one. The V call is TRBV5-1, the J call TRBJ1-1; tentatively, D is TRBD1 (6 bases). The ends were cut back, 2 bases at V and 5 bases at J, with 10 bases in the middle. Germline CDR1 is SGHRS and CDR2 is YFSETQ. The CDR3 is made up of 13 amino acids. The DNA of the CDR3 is TGCGCCAGCAGCTTCTATCAGGGGACTGAAGCTTTCTTT. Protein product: CASSFYQGTEAFF.

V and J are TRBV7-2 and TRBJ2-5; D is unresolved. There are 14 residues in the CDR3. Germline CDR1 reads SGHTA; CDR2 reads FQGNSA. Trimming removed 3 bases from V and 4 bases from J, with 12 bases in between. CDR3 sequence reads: CASSLRRVGETQYF. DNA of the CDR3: TGTGCCAGCAGCTTGCGTAGGGTTGGAGAGACCCAGTACTTC.

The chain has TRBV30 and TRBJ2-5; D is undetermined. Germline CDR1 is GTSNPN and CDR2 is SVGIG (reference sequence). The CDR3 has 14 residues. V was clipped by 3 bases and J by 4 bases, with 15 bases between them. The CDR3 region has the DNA TGTGCCTGGAGCAACGGTTACCTTGGAGAGACCCAGTACTTC. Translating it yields CAWSNGYLGETQYF.

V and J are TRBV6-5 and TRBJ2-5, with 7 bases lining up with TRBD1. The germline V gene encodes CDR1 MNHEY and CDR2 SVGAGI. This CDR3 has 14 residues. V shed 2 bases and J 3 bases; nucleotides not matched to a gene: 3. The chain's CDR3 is CASSYGTAKETQYF. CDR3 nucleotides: TGTGCCAGCAGTTACGGGACAGCGAAAGAGACCCAGTACTTC.

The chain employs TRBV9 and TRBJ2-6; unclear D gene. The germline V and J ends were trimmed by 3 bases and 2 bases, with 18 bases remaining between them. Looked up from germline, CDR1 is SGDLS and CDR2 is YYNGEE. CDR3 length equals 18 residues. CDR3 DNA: TGTGCCAGCAGCGCAGCCAGACCGTCAAGCCCTGGGGCCAACGTCCTGACTTTC. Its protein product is CASSAARPSSPGANVLTF.

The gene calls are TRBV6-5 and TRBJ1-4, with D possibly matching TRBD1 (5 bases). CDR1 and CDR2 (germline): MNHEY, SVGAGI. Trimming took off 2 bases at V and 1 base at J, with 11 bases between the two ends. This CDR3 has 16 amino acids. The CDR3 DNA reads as TGTGCCAGCAGTTACAGAAGGGGAGGAACTAATGAAAAACTGTTTTTT. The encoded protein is CASSYRRGGTNEKLFF.

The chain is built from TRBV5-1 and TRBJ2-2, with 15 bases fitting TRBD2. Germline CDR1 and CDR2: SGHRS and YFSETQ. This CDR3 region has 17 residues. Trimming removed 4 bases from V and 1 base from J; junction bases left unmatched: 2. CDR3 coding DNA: TGCGCCAGCAGCCCGGGACTAGCGGGGGGGAACACCGGGGAGCTGTTTTTT. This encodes CASSPGLAGGNTGELFF.

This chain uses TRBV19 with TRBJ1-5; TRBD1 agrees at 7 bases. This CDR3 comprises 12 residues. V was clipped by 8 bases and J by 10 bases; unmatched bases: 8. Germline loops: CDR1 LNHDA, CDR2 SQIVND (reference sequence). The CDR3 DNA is TGTGCCAGTCGACAGGGCGGGGTTCCCCAGCATTTT. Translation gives CASRQGGVPQHF.

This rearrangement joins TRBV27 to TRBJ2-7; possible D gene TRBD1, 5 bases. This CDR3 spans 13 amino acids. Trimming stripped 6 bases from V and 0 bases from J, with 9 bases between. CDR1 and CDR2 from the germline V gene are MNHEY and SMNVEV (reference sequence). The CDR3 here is CASSRTISYEQYF. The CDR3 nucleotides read TGTGCCAGCAGCCGGACAATCTCCTACGAGCAGTACTTC.

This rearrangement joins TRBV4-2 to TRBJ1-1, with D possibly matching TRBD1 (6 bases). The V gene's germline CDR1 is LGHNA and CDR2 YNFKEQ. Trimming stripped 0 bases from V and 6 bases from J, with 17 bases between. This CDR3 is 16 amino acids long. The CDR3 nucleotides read TGTGCCAGCAGCCAAGATTATCACAGGGAAAGCGCTGAAGCTTTCTTT. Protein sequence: CASSQDYHRESAEAFF.

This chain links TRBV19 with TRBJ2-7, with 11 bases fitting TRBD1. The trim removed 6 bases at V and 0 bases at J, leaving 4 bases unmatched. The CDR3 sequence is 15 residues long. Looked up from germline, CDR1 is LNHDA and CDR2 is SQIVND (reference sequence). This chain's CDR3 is CASRDGTGGSYEQYF. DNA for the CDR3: TGTGCCAGTAGGGACGGGACAGGGGGCTCCTACGAGCAGTACTTC.

The CDR3 sequence: CASSVGASYGYTF. As DNA, the CDR3 is TGTGCCAGCAGCGTAGGGGCCTCTTATGGCTACACCTTC. The chain uses TRBV9 and TRBJ1-2; no clear D. CDR1 is SGDLS, CDR2 YYNGEE, per germline. The CDR3 consists of 13 residues. The germline V and J ends were trimmed by 0 bases and 5 bases, with 8 bases remaining between them.

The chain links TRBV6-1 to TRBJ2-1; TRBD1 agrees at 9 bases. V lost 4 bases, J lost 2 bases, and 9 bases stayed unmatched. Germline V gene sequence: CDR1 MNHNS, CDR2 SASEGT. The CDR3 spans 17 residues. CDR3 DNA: TGTGCCAGCAGTGGGCCACGGGACAGGGTGACCTACAATGAGCAGTTCTTC. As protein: CASSGPRDRVTYNEQFF.

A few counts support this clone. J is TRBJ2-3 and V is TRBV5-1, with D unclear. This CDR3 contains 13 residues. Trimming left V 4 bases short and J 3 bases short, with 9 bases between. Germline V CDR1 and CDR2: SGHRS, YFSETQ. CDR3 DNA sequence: TGCGCCAGCAGCACTCGACATACAGATACGCAGTATTTT. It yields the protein CASSTRHTDTQYF. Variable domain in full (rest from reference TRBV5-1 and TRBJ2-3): KAGVTQTPRYLIKTRGQQVTLSCSPISGHRSVSWYQQTPGQGLQFLFEYFSETQRNKGNFPGRFSGRQFSNSRSEMNVSTLELGDSALYLCASSTRHTDTQYFGPGTRLTVL.

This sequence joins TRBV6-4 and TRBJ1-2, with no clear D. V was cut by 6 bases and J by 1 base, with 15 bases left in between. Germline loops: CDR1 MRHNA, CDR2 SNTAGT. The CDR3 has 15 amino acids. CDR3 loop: CASRKGSSNNYGYTF. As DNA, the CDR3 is TGTGCCAGCAGGAAGGGCAGCTCAAATAACTATGGCTACACCTTC.

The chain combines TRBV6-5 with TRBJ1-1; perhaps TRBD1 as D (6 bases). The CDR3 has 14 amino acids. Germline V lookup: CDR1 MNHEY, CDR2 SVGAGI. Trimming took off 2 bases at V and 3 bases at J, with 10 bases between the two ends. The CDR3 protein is CASSYGRGHTEAFF. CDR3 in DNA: TGTGCCAGCAGTTACGGCAGGGGACACACTGAAGCTTTCTTT.